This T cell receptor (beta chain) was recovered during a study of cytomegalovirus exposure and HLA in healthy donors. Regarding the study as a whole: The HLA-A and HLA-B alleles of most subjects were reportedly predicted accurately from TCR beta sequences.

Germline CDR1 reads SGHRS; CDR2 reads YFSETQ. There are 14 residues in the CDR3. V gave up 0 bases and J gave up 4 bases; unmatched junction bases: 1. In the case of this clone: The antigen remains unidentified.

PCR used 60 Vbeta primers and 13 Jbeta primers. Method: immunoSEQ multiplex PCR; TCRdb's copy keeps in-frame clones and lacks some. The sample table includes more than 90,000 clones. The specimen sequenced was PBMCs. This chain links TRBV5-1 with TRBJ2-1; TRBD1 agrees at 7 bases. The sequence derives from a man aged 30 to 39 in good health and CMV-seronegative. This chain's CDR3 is CASSLGDRYNEQFF. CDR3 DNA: TGCGCCAGCAGCTTGGGGGACAGATACAATGAGCAGTTCTTC.